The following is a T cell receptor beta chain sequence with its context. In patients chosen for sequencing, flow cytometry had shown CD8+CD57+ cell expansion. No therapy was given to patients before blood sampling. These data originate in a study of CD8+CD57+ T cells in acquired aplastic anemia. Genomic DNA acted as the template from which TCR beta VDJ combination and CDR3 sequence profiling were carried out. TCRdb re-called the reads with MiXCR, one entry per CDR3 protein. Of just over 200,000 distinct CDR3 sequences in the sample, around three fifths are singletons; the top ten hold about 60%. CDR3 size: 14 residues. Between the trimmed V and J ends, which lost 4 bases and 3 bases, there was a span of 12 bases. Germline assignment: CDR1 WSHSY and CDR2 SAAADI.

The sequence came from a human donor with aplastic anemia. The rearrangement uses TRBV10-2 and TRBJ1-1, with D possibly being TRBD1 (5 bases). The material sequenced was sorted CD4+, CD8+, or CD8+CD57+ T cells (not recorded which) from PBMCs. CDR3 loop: CASSVWGRDTEAFF. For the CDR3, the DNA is TGCGCCAGCAGTGTCTGGGGCAGGGACACTGAAGCTTTCTTT.